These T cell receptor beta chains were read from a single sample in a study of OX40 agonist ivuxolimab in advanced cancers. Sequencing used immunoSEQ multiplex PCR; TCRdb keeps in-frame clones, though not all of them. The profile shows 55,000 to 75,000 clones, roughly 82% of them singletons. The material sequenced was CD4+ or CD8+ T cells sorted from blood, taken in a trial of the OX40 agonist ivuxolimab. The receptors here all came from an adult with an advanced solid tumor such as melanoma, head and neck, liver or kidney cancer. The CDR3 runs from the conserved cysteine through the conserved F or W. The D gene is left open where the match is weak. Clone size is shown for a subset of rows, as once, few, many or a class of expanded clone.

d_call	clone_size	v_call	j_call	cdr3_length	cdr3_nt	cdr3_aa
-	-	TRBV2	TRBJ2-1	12	TGTGCCAGCAGTGAACAGTACAATGAGCAGTTCTTC	CASSEQYNEQFF
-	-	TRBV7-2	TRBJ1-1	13	TGTGCCAGCAGCCGGGGGATGAACACTGAAGCTTTCTTT	CASSRGMNTEAFF
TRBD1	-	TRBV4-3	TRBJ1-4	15	TGCGCCAGCAGCCAAGACGGGACAGTAAATGAAAAACTGTTTTTT	CASSQDGTVNEKLFF
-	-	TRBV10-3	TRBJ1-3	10	TGTGCCATCAGGGACGAGACCATATATTTT	CAIRDETIYF
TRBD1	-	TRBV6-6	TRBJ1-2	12	TGTGCCAGTTGGACAGGGAACTATGGCTACACCTTC	CASWTGNYGYTF
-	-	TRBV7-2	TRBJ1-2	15	TGTGCCAGCAGCTTACTGGGGCGAAGAGACTATGGCTACACCTTC	CASSLLGRRDYGYTF
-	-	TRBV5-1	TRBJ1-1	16	TGCGCCAGCAGACCCGGGGGGCTACGGGTAAACACTGAAGCTTTCTTT	CASRPGGLRVNTEAFF
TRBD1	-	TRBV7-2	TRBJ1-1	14	TGTGCCAGCAGCACGGACAGGAGGAACACTGAAGCTTTCTTT	CASSTDRRNTEAFF
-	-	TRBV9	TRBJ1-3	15	TGTGCCAGCAGCCCTTTGGACAGCTCTGGAAACACCATATATTTT	CASSPLDSSGNTIYF
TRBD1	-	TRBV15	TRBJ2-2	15	TGTGCCACCAGCAGAGACAGGGGGAGCACCGGGGAGCTGTTTTTT	CATSRDRGSTGELFF
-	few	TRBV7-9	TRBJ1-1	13	TGTGCCAGCAGCCAACAGGGAATCACTGAAGCTTTCTTT	CASSQQGITEAFF
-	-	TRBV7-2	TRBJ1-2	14	TGTGCCAGCAGCTTATCATATCAGAACTATGGCTACACCTTC	CASSLSYQNYGYTF
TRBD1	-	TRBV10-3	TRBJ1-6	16	TGTGCCATCAGTGAGTCGGGGGACAGGGGAGGCTCACCCCTCCACTTT	CAISESGDRGGSPLHF
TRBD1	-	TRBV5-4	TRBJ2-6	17	TGTGCCAGCAGCCCGCCGGGACAGGGGACTGGGGCCAACGTCCTGACTTTC	CASSPPGQGTGANVLTF
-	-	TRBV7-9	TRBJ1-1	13	TGTGCCAGCAGCACCCAGGGGCAGGTGGAAGCTTTCTTT	CASSTQGQVEAFF
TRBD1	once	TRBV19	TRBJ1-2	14	TGTGCCAGTACTAGGGGCAGGGGGGACTATGGCTACACCTTC	CASTRGRGDYGYTF
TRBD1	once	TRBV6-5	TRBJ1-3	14	TGTGCCAGCAGTAGACAGGGGACTGGAAACACCATATATTTT	CASSRQGTGNTIYF
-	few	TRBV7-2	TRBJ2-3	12	TGTGCCAGCAGCTTAGTACGAGATACGCAGTATTTT	CASSLVRDTQYF
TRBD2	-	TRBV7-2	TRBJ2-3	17	TGTGCCAGCAGCTTAGTAGGCGGGGGGGGTTCGAGGGATACGCAGTATTTT	CASSLVGGGGSRDTQYF
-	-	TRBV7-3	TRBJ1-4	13	TGTGCCAGCAGCTCGGAGGCTAATGAAAAACTGTTTTTT	CASSSEANEKLFF
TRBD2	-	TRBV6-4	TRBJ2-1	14	TGTGCCAGCAGTGAACCGGGACTAGCCGGTGAGCAGTTCTTC	CASSEPGLAGEQFF
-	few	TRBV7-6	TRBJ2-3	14	TGTGCCAGCAGCCGTGACCCCGGTGTGGATACGCAGTATTTT	CASSRDPGVDTQYF
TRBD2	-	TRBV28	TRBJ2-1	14	TGTGCCAGCAGTTCGGGACTAGCTTCCAATGAGCAGTTCTTC	CASSSGLASNEQFF
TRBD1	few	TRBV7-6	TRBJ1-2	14	TGTGCCAGCAGCAATCTCGGACAGGTCTATGGCTACACCTTC	CASSNLGQVYGYTF
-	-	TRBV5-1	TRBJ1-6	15	TGCGCCAGCAGCGTGAAAGACCCCTATAATTCACCCCTCCACTTT	CASSVKDPYNSPLHF
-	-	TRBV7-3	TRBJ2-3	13	TGTGCCAGCAGCCAGGAACTCACAGATACGCAGTATTTT	CASSQELTDTQYF
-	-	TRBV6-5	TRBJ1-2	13	TGTGCCAGCAGCCCCGACAGGAACTATGGCTACACCTTC	CASSPDRNYGYTF
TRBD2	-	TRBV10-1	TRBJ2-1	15	TGCGCCAGCTCCCCCGGGACTAGCACCCTCAATGAGCAGTTCTTC	CASSPGTSTLNEQFF
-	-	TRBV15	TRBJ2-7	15	TGTGCCACCAGCAGAGATAGAGGAATCTCCTACGAGCAGTACTTC	CATSRDRGISYEQYF
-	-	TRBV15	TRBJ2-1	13	TGTGCCACCAGCAGAGATAGGGCATGGGAGCAGTTCTTC	CATSRDRAWEQFF
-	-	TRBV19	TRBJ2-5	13	TGTGCCAGTAGCAGGGTCCTCCGAGAGACCCAGTACTTC	CASSRVLRETQYF
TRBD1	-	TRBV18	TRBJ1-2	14	TGTGCCAGCTCACCACTGACAGGGTCTAATGGCTACACCTTC	CASSPLTGSNGYTF